The clone carrying this TCR beta chain has only one observation. The antigen is unknown. The germline CDR1 and CDR2 sequences are SGHNT and YENEEA. Trimming took 0 bases from V and 6 from J; bases not matched to a gene: 16. The CDR3 spans 19 residues. The data are from a study of T cell responses to AZD1222 COVID-19 vaccine. General study results and limits: Recipients of AZD1222 seropositive at baseline numbered only 6 or 7. Following two doses of AZD1222, Spike-specific TCR breadth and depth rose. White British people made up most donors, females outnumbered males, and clonal diversity was possibly underestimated. Close to half of all spike-specific TCRs reportedly target regions of the variants that are unmutated.

Clones were read by immunoSEQ multiplex PCR, and TCRdb kept only the in-frame ones, dropping some. The table has about 110,000 clones, around 91% seen once. This chain links TRBV11-3 with TRBJ2-3, with 9 bases identical to TRBD2. This specimen was peripheral blood, taken 28 days after the second AZD1222 dose. The receptor was derived from an adult who received the AZD1222 COVID-19 vaccine. CDR3 sequence (DNA): TGTGCCAGCAGCTTAGATTCGGTAGCGGGGGCTAGCAATTCGGATACGCAGTATTTT. It is translated as CASSLDSVAGASNSDTQYF.